This paragraph covers one T cell receptor beta chain sequence. The antigen remains unidentified. CDR1 SGHTA and CDR2 FQGTGA come from the germline V gene. This CDR3 comprises 14 residues. These data come from a study of monozygotic twins with inflammatory bowel disease. UMIs bearing a 6-nucleotide sample barcode were added through template switching. TCRdb reprocessed the 5' RACE reads, keeping one entry per CDR3 protein, no DNA. The specimen's table records 350,000 to 550,000 distinct CDR3 sequences. Findings and limits, study-wide: Concordant and discordant twins showed no difference in repertoire similarity, possibly from limited power.

The V call is TRBV7-3, the J call TRBJ2-5; the TCRdb call, TRBD2, lacks DNA for checking. Input material: blood. The origin of this receptor is a human donor with ulcerative colitis or Crohn's disease, or a healthy co-twin of an affected twin (not recorded which). The CDR3 here is CASSPGTPQETQYF.